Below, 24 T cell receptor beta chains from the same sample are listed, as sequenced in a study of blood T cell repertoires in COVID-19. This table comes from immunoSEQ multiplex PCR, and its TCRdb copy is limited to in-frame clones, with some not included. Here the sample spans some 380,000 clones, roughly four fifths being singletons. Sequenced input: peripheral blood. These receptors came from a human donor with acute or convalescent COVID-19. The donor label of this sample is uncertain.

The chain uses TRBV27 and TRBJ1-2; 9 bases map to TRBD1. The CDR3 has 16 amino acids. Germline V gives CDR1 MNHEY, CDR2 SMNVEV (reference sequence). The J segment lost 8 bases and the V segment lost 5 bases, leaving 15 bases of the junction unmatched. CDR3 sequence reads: CASSPSAQGATRGYTF. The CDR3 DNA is TGTGCCAGCAGTCCATCTGCACAGGGGGCTACAAGGGGCTACACCTTC.

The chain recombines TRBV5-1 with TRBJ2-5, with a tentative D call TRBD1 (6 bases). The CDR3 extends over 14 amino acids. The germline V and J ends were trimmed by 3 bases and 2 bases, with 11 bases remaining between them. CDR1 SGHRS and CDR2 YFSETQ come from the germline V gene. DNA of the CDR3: TGCGCCAGCAGCTGGCAGGGGTCACAAGAGACCCAGTACTTC. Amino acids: CASSWQGSQETQYF.

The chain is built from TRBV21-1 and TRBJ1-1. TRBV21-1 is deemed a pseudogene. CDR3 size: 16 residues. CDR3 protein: CASSKFMRQFNTEAFF. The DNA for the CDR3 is TGTGCCAGCAGCAAATTTATGAGGCAGTTCAACACTGAAGCTTTCTTT.

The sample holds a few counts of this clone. The CDR3 loop reads CAISESGGRGSPLHF. DNA of the CDR3: TGTGCCATCAGTGAGTCCGGGGGGCGCGGGTCACCCCTCCACTTT. The rearrangement uses TRBV10-3 and TRBJ1-6, with D possibly matching TRBD1 (6 bases). The CDR3 has 15 amino acids. V gave up 0 bases and J gave up 10 bases, with 13 bases separating them. Germline CDR1 and CDR2: ENHRY and SYGVKD.

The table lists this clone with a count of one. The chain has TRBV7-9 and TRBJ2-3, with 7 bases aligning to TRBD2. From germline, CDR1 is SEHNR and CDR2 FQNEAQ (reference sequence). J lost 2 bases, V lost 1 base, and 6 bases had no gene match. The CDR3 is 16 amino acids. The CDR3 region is CASSLVSSGLTDTQYF. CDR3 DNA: TGTGCCAGCAGCTTAGTGTCTAGCGGACTCACAGATACGCAGTATTTT.

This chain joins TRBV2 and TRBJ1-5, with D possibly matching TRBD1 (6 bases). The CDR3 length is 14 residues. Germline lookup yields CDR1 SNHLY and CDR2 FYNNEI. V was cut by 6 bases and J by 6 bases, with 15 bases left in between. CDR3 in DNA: TGTGCCAGCAGCGCACAGGGTTTGGCTCAGCCCCAGCATTTT. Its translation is CASSAQGLAQPQHF.

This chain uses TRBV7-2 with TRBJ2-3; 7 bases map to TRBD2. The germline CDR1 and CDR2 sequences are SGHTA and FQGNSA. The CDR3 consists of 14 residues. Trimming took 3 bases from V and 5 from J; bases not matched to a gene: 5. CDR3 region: CASSLSGVGDTQYF. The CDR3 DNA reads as TGTGCCAGCAGCTTGAGCGGGGTCGGAGATACGCAGTATTTT.

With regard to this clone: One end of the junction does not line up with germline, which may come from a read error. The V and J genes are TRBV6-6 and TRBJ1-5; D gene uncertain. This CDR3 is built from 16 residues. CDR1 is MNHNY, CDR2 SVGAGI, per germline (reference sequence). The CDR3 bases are TGTGCCAGCAGCTACTCGGCTGGGAGCCGAAATCAGCCCCAGCATTTT. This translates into CASSYSAGSRNQPQHF.

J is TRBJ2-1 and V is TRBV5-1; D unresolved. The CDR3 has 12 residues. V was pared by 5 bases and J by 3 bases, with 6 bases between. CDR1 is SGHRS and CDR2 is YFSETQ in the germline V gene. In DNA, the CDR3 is TGCGCCAGCAGTGCGGACTACAATGAGCAGTTCTTC. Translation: CASSADYNEQFF.

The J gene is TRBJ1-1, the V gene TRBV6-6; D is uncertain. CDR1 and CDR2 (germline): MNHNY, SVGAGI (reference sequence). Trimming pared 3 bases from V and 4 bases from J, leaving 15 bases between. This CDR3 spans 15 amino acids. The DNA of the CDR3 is TGTGCCAGCAGTTATGGTCGCGGGCCCAGCACTGAAGCTTTCTTT. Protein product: CASSYGRGPSTEAFF.

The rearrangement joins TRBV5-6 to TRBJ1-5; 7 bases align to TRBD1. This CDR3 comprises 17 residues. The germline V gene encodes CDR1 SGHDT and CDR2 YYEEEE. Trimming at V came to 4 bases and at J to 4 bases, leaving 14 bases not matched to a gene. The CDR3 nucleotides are TGTGCCAGCAGCCCAGGGGGGACGGTGGGACTGAATCAGCCCCAGCATTTT. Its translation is CASSPGGTVGLNQPQHF.

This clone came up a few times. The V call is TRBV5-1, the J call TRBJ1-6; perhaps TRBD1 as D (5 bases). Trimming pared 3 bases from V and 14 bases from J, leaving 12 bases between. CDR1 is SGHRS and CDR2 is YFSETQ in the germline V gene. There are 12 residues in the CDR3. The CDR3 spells CASSSDTLTLHF. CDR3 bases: TGCGCCAGCAGCTCGGACACCTTGACCCTCCACTTT. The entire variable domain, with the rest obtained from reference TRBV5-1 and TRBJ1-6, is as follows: KAGVTQTPRYLIKTRGQQVTLSCSPISGHRSVSWYQQTPGQGLQFLFEYFSETQRNKGNFPGRFSGRQFSNSRSEMNVSTLELGDSALYLCASSSDTLTLHFGNGTRLTVT.

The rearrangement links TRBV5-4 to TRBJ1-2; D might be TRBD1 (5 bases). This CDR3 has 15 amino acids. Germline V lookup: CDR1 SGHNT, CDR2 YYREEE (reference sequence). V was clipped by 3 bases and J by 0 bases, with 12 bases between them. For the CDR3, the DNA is TGTGCCAGCAGCTCCCCAGGGATAGCTAACTATGGCTACACCTTC. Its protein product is CASSSPGIANYGYTF.

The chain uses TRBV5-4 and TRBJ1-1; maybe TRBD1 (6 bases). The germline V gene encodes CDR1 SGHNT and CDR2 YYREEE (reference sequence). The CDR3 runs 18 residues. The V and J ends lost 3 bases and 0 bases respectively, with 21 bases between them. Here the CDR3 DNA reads TGTGCCAGCAGCTCGTACCCATACAGGGACCACATGAACACTGAAGCTTTCTTT. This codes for CASSSYPYRDHMNTEAFF.

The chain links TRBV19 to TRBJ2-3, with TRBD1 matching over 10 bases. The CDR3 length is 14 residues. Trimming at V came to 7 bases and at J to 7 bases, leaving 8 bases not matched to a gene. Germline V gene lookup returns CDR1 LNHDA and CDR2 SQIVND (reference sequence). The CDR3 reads CASTMTGGANTQYF. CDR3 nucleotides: TGTGCCAGTACTATGACAGGGGGCGCGAATACGCAGTATTTT.

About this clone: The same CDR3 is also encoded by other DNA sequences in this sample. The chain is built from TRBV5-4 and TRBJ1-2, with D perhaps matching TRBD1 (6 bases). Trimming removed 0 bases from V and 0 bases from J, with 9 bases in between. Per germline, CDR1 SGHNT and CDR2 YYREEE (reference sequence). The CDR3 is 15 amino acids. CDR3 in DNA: TGTGCCAGCAGCTTGGGAGGGGGAGCTAACTATGGCTACACCTTC. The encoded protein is CASSLGGGANYGYTF.

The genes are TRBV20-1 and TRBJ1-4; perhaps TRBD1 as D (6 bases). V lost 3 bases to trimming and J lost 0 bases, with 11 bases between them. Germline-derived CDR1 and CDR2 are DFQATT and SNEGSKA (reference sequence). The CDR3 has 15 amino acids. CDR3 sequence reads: CSASDGGSTNEKLFF. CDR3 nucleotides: TGCAGTGCTAGTGATGGGGGCTCAACTAATGAAAAACTGTTTTTT.

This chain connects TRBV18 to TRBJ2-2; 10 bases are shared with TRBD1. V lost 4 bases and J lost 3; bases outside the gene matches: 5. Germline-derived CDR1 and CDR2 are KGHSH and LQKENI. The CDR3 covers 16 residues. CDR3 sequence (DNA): TGTGCCAGCTCACGAAAGACAGGGGGCGACACCGGGGAGCTGTTTTTT. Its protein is CASSRKTGGDTGELFF.

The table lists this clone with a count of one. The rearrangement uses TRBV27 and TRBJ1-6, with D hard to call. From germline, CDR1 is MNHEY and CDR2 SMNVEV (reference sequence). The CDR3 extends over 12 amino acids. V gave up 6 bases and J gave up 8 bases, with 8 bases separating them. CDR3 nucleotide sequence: TGTGCCAGCAGGGTCCTAGATTCACCCCTCCACTTT. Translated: CASRVLDSPLHF.

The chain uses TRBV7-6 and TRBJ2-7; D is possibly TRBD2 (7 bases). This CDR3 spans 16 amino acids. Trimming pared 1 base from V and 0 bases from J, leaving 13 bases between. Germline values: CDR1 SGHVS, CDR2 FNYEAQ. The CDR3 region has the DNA TGTGCCAGCAGCTTAGGTGGGGGGGCCAACTCCTACGAGCAGTACTTC. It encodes CASSLGGGANSYEQYF.

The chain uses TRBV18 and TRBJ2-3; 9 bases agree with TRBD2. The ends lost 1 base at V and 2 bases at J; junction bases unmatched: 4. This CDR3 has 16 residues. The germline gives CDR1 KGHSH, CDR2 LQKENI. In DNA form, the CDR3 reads TGTGCCAGCTCACCACTCAGCGGGGGGAACACAGATACGCAGTATTTT. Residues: CASSPLSGGNTDTQYF.

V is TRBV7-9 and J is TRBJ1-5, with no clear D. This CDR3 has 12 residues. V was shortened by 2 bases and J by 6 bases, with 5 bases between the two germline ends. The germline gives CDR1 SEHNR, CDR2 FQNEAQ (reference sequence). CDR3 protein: CASSLFGQPQHF. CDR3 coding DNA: TGTGCCAGCAGCTTATTCGGTCAGCCCCAGCATTTT.

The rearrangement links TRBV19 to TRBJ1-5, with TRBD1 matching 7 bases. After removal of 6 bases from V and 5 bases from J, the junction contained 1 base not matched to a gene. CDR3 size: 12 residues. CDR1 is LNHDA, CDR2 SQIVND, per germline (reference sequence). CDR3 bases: TGTGCCAGTAGCAGGGGGGATCAGCCCCAGCATTTT. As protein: CASSRGDQPQHF.

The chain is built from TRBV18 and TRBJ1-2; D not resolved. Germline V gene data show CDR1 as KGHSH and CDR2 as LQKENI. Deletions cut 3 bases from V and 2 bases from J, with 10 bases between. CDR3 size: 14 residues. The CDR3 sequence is CASSPAVTNYGYTF. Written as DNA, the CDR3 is TGTGCCAGCTCACCGGCGGTCACAAACTATGGCTACACCTTC.